This is a list of T cell receptor beta chains from one sample in a study of regulatory T cells in long-lasting Graves disease. TCRdb reprocessed the multiplex PCR reads via MiXCR and lists one record per CDR3 protein. The table shows 400,000 to 550,000 distinct CDR3 sequences, with about 16% occurring only once. These data were also reused for a study on T cells in Graves' hyperthyroidism and ophthalmopathy.

The sequenced sample was peripheral blood mononuclear cells (PBMCs), obtained at new diagnosis, from a patient treated with antithyroid drugs. These TCRs come from a woman between 25 and 40 years old with Graves disease. The CDR3 runs from the conserved cysteine through the conserved F or W. The D gene is left open where the match is weak. Size is stated for part of the rows, as once, few or many counts, or as a class when the clone is expanded.

j_gene	abundance	v_gene	d_gene	CDR3nt	CDR3aa
TRBJ2-7	NA	TRBV6-2/TRBV6-3	TRBD2	TGTGCCAGCAGTTACCCCGGGACTAGCGGGAGGGCCCATCGCGAGCAGTACTTC	CASSYPGTSGRAHREQYF
TRBJ1-5	many	TRBV30	NA	TGTGCCTGGGGGACGGTCCGGGGGCCCCAGCATTTT	CAWGTVRGPQHF
TRBJ1-3	few	TRBV5-1	TRBD1	TGCGCCAGCCGTACAGGGGACACAAACTCTGGAAACACCATATATTTT	CASRTGDTNSGNTIYF
TRBJ2-7	many	TRBV7-9	TRBD1	TGTGCCAGCAGCTCGGATGTTGGGACAGGGAAGAGGAGGGAGCAGTACTTC	CASSSDVGTGKRREQYF
TRBJ1-4	few	TRBV25-1	NA	TGTGCCAGCAGTGAAGGCGTTTCTGGGGGCGAAAAACTGTTTTTT	CASSEGVSGGEKLFF
TRBJ1-2	NA	TRBV3-1	NA	TGTGCCAGCAGCCCCGGGACGGTGATCTATGGCTACACCTTC	CASSPGTVIYGYTF
TRBJ2-1	NA	TRBV7-3	NA	TGTGCCAGCAGTAACCAGGGGGGCCACGGTGAGCAGTTCTTC	CASSNQGGHGEQFF
TRBJ2-1	NA	TRBV9	TRBD1	TGTGCCAGCGGCCGGACAGGGACCAATGAGCAGTTCTTC	CASGRTGTNEQFF
TRBJ2-1	many	TRBV24-1	NA	TGTGCCACCAGTGACACTACCCACAAGCTGGGGGACAATGAGCAGTTCTTC	CATSDTTHKLGDNEQFF
TRBJ2-7	many	TRBV5-1	NA	TGCGCCAGCAGCTTGGCGCCCCTCGGGGCCGAGCAGTACTTC	CASSLAPLGAEQYF
TRBJ1-1	many	TRBV2	TRBD1	TGTGCCAGCAGTGGGGACAGGGTGAGGATGAACACTGAAGCTTTCTTT	CASSGDRVRMNTEAFF
TRBJ2-7	NA	TRBV2	TRBD1	TGTGCCAGCAGTGAAGCCCCGGGACAGGGTCTGAAGGAGCAGTACTTC	CASSEAPGQGLKEQYF
TRBJ1-2	NA	TRBV28	NA	TGTGCCACCAGTGATACGCCGACGGAGGGCTACACCTTC	CATSDTPTEGYTF
TRBJ1-5	many	TRBV12-3/TRBV12-4	TRBD1	TGTGCCAGCAGTTGGTTTGGACAGGGCAATCAGCCCCAGCATTTT	CASSWFGQGNQPQHF
TRBJ2-3	NA	TRBV12-3/TRBV12-4	TRBD2	TGTGCCAGCAGTTTTCGTACCCGGCCGCCGACTAGCGGGAGTTTAGGGGCAGATACGCAGTATTTT	CASSFRTRPPTSGSLGADTQYF
TRBJ2-5	many	TRBV9	TRBD2	TGTGCCAGCAGCATTCGAGCGGGAGGGAAAGAGACCCAGTACTTC	CASSIRAGGKETQYF
TRBJ1-1	NA	TRBV5-1	NA	TGCGCCAGCAGCCGGACCCTTGCGGCGAACACTGAAGCTTTCTTT	CASSRTLAANTEAFF
TRBJ1-1	NA	TRBV30	TRBD1	TGTGCCTGGTCAAACCCTGGACAGGGTAAAGGAGCTTTCTTT	CAWSNPGQGKGAFF
TRBJ2-7	many	TRBV6-2/TRBV6-3	TRBD2	TGTGCCGGGGGACTAGCGGGCTACGAGCAGTACTTC	CAGGLAGYEQYF
TRBJ2-3	many	TRBV20-1	TRBD2	TGCAGTGCTAGAGTCGGACTAGCGGCCTCCACAGATACGCAGTATTTT	CSARVGLAASTDTQYF
TRBJ1-5	few	TRBV29-1	NA	TGCAGCGTTAGGGAGTCGGGACCACTCGGGCCCCAGCATTTT	CSVRESGPLGPQHF
TRBJ2-2	once	TRBV7-9	NA	TGTGCCAGCAGCTTAGCGCGGAGGGCGACCGGGGAGCTGTTTTTT	CASSLARRATGELFF
TRBJ2-3	many	TRBV28	TRBD2	TGTGCCAGCAGCCTCACGAGCGGGAGAGTAACAGATACGCAGTATTTT	CASSLTSGRVTDTQYF
TRBJ2-3	many	TRBV11-2	NA	TGTGCCAGCAGCTCACAGAGAGATACGCAGTATTTT	CASSSQRDTQYF